This T cell receptor beta chain was obtained from a study of blood T cell repertoires in COVID-19. Study-level information: Sample material is recorded as cDNA or gDNA derived from T cells, B-cell-depleted T cells, or PBMCs.

In the original workflow: Estimation of nucleated cell counts was performed using reference gene primer amplification. The protocol was immunoSEQ multiplex PCR, while the TCRdb copy is restricted to in-frame clones and leaves out a portion. That table supplies the V and J calls and clone size; D and trimming were determined from the DNA. The sample holds roughly 230,000 clones, over 75% seen once. Per the germline V gene, CDR1 is MDHEN and CDR2 is SYDVKM. Deletions cut 6 bases from V and 4 bases from J, with 9 bases between. The CDR3 consists of 12 residues. Ages ranged from roughly 18 to 100 years, with residence in about 23 US areas.

The sequencing input was PBMCs or T cells enriched from blood (not recorded which). This chain joins TRBV28 and TRBJ2-5; tentatively, D is TRBD2 (5 bases). This TCR was sampled from a man younger than 45 in a cohort exposed to, infected with or recovered from COVID-19 (not recorded which). CDR3: CASRGSRETQYF. The CDR3 DNA follows: TGTGCCAGCAGGGGGAGCCGAGAGACCCAGTACTTC.